The clone carrying this T cell receptor (beta chain) was counted a few times. Its antigen remains unidentified. This sample is part of a study of T cell repertoires in cytomegalovirus infection. Whole-study context: CMV epitopes that were recently identified and HLA-C-restricted were used alongside well-studied HLA-B-restricted ones. Public signatures in TCR beta pointed to CMV infection and matching HLA type. Study results and limitations: Summed frequency of shared TCR beta families picked out CMV carriers who also had the relevant HLA. Across the ex vivo response, the dominant clonotypes were HLA-C-restricted CMV-specific TCR beta clonotypes.

TCRdb fed the reads into MiXCR, producing one record per CDR3 protein. The table includes fewer than 650,000 distinct CDR3 sequences, 40% detected once. The V segment lost 5 bases and the J segment 1 base; nucleotides outside the gene matches: 8. The CDR3 spans 17 residues. Germline V CDR1 and CDR2: SGHTA, FQGNSA. The V gene is TRBV7-2, the J gene TRBJ2-3, with 11 bases lining up with TRBD2. The specimen was cultured PBMCs, collected from culture after CMV antigen stimulation. The TCR originated in a human donor in good health (CMV status not recorded). Some clones in this sample may be carry-over from other donors' samples. The CDR3 bases are TGTGCCAGCAGCCCGTGGGGGGGACTAGCGGGCACAGATACGCAGTATTTT. Its translation: CASSPWGGLAGTDTQYF.